This T cell receptor beta chain appears in the sequencing data of a study of OX40 agonist ivuxolimab in advanced cancers. This CDR3 spans 12 amino acids. The germline V gene encodes CDR1 LNHDA and CDR2 SQIVND (reference sequence). The V gene lost 3 bases and the J gene lost 4 bases, with 4 bases spanning the gap. The table came from immunoSEQ multiplex PCR; TCRdb's copy has only in-frame clones and leaves some out. The repertoire holds tens of thousands of clones, with around 87% as singletons. The rearrangement joins TRBV19 to TRBJ1-5; D is unresolved. The receptor comes from an adult with an advanced solid tumor such as melanoma, head and neck, liver or kidney cancer. The source material was CD4+ or CD8+ T cells sorted from blood, sampled in a trial of the OX40 agonist ivuxolimab. The CDR3 DNA is TGTGCCAGTAGTATGCAGAATCAGCCCCAGCATTTT. Protein sequence: CASSMQNQPQHF.